The 3 T cell receptor beta chains below all came from one sample that was sequenced in a study of T cells in Graves' hyperthyroidism and ophthalmopathy. Amplification of TCR beta CDR3 regions was performed using RNA transcripts as template. HTBI primers drove first-round RT-PCR of the TCR CDR3. TCRdb reanalysed the multiplex PCR reads using MiXCR and keeps one entry per CDR3 protein. The sample yields more than 500,000 distinct CDR3 sequences, over 45% seen once. The specimen was peripheral blood or thyroid tissue (not recorded which). These receptors were taken from an adult woman with Graves' disease, either hyperthyroidism or ophthalmopathy (not recorded which).

The rearrangement joins TRBV7-3 to TRBJ2-2; TRBD1 matches 8 bases. The ends lost 1 base at V and 1 base at J; junction bases unmatched: 2. Germline CDR1 is SGHTA and CDR2 is FQGTGA. The CDR3 is made up of 16 amino acids. CDR3 residues: CASSLSGTGNTGELFF. The CDR3 DNA is TGTGCCAGCAGCTTAAGCGGGACAGGGAACACCGGGGAGCTGTTTTTT.

This clonotype was picked up a small number of times. V is TRBV2 and J is TRBJ1-2; TRBD1 matches 9 bases. The CDR3 is made up of 14 amino acids. The ends lost 4 bases at V and 5 bases at J; junction bases unmatched: 5. Looked up from germline, CDR1 is SNHLY and CDR2 is FYNNEI. CDR3 loop: CASSGTGEGYGYTF. DNA for the CDR3: TGTGCCAGCAGTGGGACAGGGGAAGGGTATGGCTACACCTTC.

This sequence joins TRBV25-1 and TRBJ2-5; maybe TRBD1 (6 bases). CDR3 length equals 15 residues. Germline loops: CDR1 MGHDK, CDR2 SYGVNS. Trimming stripped 4 bases from V and 1 base from J, with 13 bases between. CDR3 sequence reads: CASSALQGVQETQYF. DNA of the CDR3: TGTGCCAGCAGTGCCTTACAGGGCGTCCAAGAGACCCAGTACTTC.